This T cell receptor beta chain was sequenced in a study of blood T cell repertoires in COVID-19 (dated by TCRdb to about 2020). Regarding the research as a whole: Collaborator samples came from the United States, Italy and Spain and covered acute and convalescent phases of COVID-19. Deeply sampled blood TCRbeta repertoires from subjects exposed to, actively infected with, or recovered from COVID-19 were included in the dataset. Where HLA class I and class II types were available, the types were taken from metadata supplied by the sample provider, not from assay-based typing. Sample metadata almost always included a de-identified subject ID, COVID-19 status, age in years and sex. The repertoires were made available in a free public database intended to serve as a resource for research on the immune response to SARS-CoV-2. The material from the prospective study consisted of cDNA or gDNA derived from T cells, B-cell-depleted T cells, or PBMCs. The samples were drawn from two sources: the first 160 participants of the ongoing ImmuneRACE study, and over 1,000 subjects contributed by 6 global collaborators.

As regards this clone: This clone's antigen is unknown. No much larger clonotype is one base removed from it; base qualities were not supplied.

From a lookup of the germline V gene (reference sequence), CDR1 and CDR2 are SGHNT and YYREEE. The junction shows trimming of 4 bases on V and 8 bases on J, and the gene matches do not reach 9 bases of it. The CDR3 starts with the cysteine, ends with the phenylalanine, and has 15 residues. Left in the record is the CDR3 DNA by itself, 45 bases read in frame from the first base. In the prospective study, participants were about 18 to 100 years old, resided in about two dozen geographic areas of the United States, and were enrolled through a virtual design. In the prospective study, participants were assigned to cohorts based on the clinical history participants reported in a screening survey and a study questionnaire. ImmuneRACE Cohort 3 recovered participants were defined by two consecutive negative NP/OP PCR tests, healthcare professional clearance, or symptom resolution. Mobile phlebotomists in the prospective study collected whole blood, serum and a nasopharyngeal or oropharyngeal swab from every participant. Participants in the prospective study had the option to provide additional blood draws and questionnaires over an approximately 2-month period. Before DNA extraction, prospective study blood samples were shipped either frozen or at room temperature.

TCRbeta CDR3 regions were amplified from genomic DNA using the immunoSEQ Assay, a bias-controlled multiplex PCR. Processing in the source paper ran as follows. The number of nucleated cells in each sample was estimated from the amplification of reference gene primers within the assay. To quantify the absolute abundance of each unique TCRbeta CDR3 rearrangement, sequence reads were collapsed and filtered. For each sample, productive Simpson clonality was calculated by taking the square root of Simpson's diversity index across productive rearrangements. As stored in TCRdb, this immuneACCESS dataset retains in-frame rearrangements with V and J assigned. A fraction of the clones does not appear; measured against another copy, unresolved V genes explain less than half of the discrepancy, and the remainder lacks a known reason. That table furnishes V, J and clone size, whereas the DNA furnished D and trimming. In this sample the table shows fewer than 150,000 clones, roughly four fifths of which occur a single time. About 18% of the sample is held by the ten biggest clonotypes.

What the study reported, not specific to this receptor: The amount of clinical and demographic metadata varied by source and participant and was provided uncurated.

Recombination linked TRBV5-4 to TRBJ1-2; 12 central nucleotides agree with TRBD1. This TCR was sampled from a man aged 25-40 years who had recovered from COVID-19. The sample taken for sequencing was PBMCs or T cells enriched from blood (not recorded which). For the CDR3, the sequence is CASSPEGQGAYGYTF. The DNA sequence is TGTGCCAGCAGCCCCGAGGGACAGGGGGCTTACGGCTACACCTTC.